This T cell receptor beta chain was found in a study of CD8 T cells in Susac syndrome. V was pared by 0 bases and J by 4 bases, with 10 bases of the junction left unmatched. The CDR3 totals 18 residues. Germline V lookup: CDR1 SGHDT, CDR2 YYEEEE. The authors reverse transcribed roughly 0.5 to 1 ug RNA with random hexamers. Amplification of TCR beta CDR3 across 54 Vbeta and 13 Jbeta was performed with immunoSEQ multiplex PCR. TCRdb itself ran the immunoSEQ multiplex PCR reads through MiXCR, one entry per CDR3 protein. The sample contains about 280,000 distinct CDR3 sequences, about 85% of which appear only once. The multiple sclerosis controls were treatment-naive patients, and their relapsing-remitting disease was stable or active.

The receptor's source is a human donor with multiple sclerosis. Sequencing was done on a sample of CD8+ T cells from PBMCs. The chain carries TRBV5-6 and TRBJ2-3; 11 bases map to TRBD2. CDR3 residues: CASSLVAHSGRGADTQYF. The CDR3 region has the DNA TGTGCCAGCAGCTTGGTTGCCCATAGCGGGAGGGGGGCAGATACGCAGTATTTT. Together with reference TRBV5-6 and TRBJ2-3, the CDR3 gives the full variable domain: DAGVTQSPTHLIKTRGQQVTLRCSPKSGHDTVSWYQQALGQGPQFIFQYYEEEERQRGNFPDRFSGHQFPNYSSELNVNALLLGDSALYLCASSLVAHSGRGADTQYFGPGTRLTVL.